The 8 T cell receptor beta chains given below trace back to one sample, sequenced in a study of shared clonotypes between healthy human individuals. CD8 cells regarded as naive lacked CD45RO, were positively chosen for CCR7, and omitted terminally differentiated effector memory CD45RA+ cells. TCRdb's copy holds only in-frame clones and misses some; the assay was immunoSEQ multiplex PCR. The sample consists of hundreds of thousands of clones, 90% to 95% of them appearing once. The specimen sequenced was naive CD8+ T cells sorted from blood. Receptors were obtained from a young man in good health.

V gene TRBV5-8 combines with J gene TRBJ2-1; 10 bases fit TRBD2. Germline CDR1 SGHTS, CDR2 YDEGEE. The CDR3 runs 16 residues. With V trimmed by 4 bases and J by 4 bases, 8 bases remained unmatched. The CDR3 loop reads CASSAPGTSEYNEQFF. The CDR3 nucleotides read TGTGCCAGCAGCGCCCCCGGGACTAGCGAGTACAATGAGCAGTTCTTC.

The V gene is TRBV27, the J gene TRBJ1-5; a weak D match, TRBD1 (6 bases). The CDR3 is made up of 17 amino acids. Germline-derived CDR1 and CDR2 are MNHEY and SMNVEV (reference sequence). Trimming cost V 5 bases and J 0 bases, with 17 bases left between them. The DNA of the CDR3 is TGTGCCAGCAGTACCGGGACACAAATTTATAGCAATCAGCCCCAGCATTTT. This gives the protein CASSTGTQIYSNQPQHF.

The rearrangement uses TRBV9 and TRBJ2-1, with D unresolved. There are 10 residues in the CDR3. The germline V gene encodes CDR1 SGDLS and CDR2 YYNGEE. The ends were cut back, 7 bases at V and 10 bases at J, with 9 bases in the middle. The DNA for the CDR3 is TGTGCCAGCGGGTATCAGGAGCAGTTCTTC. It is translated as CASGYQEQFF.

The chain is built from TRBV7-2 and TRBJ2-3; 8 bases map to TRBD2. CDR3 length equals 17 residues. The junction had 11 bases not matched to a gene; V was cut back by 2 bases and J by 4 bases. Germline-derived CDR1 and CDR2 are SGHTA and FQGNSA. CDR3 sequence (DNA): TGTGCCAGCAGCTTACCACTGAGCGGGAGCGGGGCAGATACGCAGTATTTT. This translates into CASSLPLSGSGADTQYF. Using reference TRBV7-2 and TRBJ2-3 for the parts outside the CDR3, the full variable domain is GAGVSQSPSNKVTEKGKDVELRCDPISGHTALYWYRQSLGQGLEFLIYFQGNSAPDKSGLPSDRFSAERTGGSVSTLTIQRTQQEDSAVYLCASSLPLSGSGADTQYFGPGTRLTVL.

Of note for this clone: Other DNA variants within this sample encode the same CDR3. The V call is TRBV4-3, the J call TRBJ2-7, with D possibly matching TRBD1 (8 bases). V was shortened by 4 bases and J by 4 bases, with 14 bases between the two germline ends. The CDR3 length is 14 residues. CDR1 is LGHNA and CDR2 is YSLEER in the germline V gene. The CDR3 loop is CASSPGQGGYEQYF. Written as DNA, the CDR3 is TGCGCCAGCAGCCCCGGACAGGGAGGGTACGAGCAGTACTTC.

V gene TRBV5-1 combines with J gene TRBJ2-3, with 12 bases identical to TRBD2. Germline V gene sequence: CDR1 SGHRS, CDR2 YFSETQ. V trimming: 0 bases; J trimming: 1 base; junction bases outside the gene matches: 3. This CDR3 spans 17 amino acids. CDR3 protein: CASSLGLAGVGTDTQYF. The CDR3 DNA sequence: TGCGCCAGCAGCTTGGGACTAGCGGGAGTTGGCACAGATACGCAGTATTTT.

In DNA, the CDR3 is TGTGCCAGTAGTATATGGGACAGGGACAAAAACATTCAGTACTTC. Translating it yields CASSIWDRDKNIQYF. The chain couples TRBV19 to TRBJ2-4; 9 bases are shared with TRBD1. The CDR3 runs to 15 residues. The germline gives CDR1 LNHDA, CDR2 SQIVND (reference sequence). V lost 2 bases, J lost 3 bases, and 2 bases stayed unmatched.

The V gene is TRBV5-1, the J gene TRBJ2-7, with TRBD2 matching over 7 bases. V trimming: 0 bases; J trimming: 0 bases; junction bases outside the gene matches: 3. This CDR3 is built from 15 residues. Looked up from germline, CDR1 is SGHRS and CDR2 is YFSETQ. CDR3 protein: CASSLVAGASYEQYF. The CDR3, as DNA: TGCGCCAGCAGCTTGGTGGCGGGAGCCTCCTACGAGCAGTACTTC.